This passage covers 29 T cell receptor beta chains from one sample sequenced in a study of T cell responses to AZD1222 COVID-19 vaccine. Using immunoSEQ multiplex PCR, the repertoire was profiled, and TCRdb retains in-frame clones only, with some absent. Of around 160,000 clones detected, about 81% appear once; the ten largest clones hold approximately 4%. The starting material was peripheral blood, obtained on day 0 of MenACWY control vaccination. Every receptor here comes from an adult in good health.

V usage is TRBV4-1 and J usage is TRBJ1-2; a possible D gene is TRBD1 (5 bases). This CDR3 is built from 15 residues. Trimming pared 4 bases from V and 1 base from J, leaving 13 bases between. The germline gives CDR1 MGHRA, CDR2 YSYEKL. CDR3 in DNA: TGCGCCAGCAGCCCGGTGGGGGTCTTTAACTATGGCTACACCTTC. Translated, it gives CASSPVGVFNYGYTF.

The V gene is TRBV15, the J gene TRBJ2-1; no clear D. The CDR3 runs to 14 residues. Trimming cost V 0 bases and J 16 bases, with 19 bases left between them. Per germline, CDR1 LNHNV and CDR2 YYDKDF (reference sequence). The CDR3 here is CATSRDLLAPLTFF. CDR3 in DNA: TGTGCCACCAGCAGAGATCTCTTAGCCCCCCTAACCTTCTTC.

CDR3 nucleotides: TGTGCCACCCGAGGGGAGAGCACTGAAGCTTTCTTT. It yields the protein CATRGESTEAFF. The chain recombines TRBV19 with TRBJ1-1; D possibly corresponds to TRBD1 (5 bases). Germline V gives CDR1 LNHDA, CDR2 SQIVND (reference sequence). Trimming took 10 bases from V and 4 from J, leaving 13 bases between them. This CDR3 has 12 residues.

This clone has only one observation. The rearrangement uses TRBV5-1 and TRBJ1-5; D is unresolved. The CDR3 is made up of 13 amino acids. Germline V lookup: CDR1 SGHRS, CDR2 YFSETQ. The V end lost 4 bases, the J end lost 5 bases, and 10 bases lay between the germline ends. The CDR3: CASSEWMDQPQHF. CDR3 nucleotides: TGCGCCAGCAGCGAGTGGATGGATCAGCCCCAGCATTTT. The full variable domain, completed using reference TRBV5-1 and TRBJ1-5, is KAGVTQTPRYLIKTRGQQVTLSCSPISGHRSVSWYQQTPGQGLQFLFEYFSETQRNKGNFPGRFSGRQFSNSRSEMNVSTLELGDSALYLCASSEWMDQPQHFGDGTRLSIL.

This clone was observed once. This CDR3 reads CASSVGRAIGTEAFF. The CDR3 DNA reads TGTGCCAGCAGCGTGGGGAGGGCGATTGGCACTGAAGCTTTCTTT. This chain joins TRBV7-2 and TRBJ1-1, with no clear D. Looked up from germline, CDR1 is SGHTA and CDR2 is FQGNSA. V lost 5 bases and J lost 4, with 17 bases in between. The CDR3 runs 15 residues. The full variable domain, completed using reference TRBV7-2 and TRBJ1-1, is GAGVSQSPSNKVTEKGKDVELRCDPISGHTALYWYRQSLGQGLEFLIYFQGNSAPDKSGLPSDRFSAERTGGSVSTLTIQRTQQEDSAVYLCASSVGRAIGTEAFFGQGTRLTVV.

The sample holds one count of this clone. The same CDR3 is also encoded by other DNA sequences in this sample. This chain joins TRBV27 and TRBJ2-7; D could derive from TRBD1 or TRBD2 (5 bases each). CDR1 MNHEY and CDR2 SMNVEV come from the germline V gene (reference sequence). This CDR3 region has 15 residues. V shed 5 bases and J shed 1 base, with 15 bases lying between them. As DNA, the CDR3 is TGTGCCAGCAGTCTTAGACCGGGACGGTCCTACGAGCAGTACGTC. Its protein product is CASSLRPGRSYEQYV.

The CDR3 is CASSFIGGHFDTEAFF. The CDR3 coding sequence is TGTGCCAGCAGTTTTATAGGGGGGCATTTCGACACTGAAGCTTTCTTT. The V and J genes are TRBV28 and TRBJ1-1; the D gene is possibly TRBD1 (6 bases). V was cut by 3 bases and J by 3 bases, with 17 bases left in between. Germline assignment: CDR1 MDHEN and CDR2 SYDVKM. CDR3 length: 16 residues. The full variable domain, its missing parts supplied by reference TRBV28 and TRBJ1-1, is DVKVTQSSRYLVKRTGEKVFLECVQDMDHENMFWYRQDPGLGLRLIYFSYDVKMKEKGDIPEGYSVSREKKERFSLILESASTNQTSMYLCASSFIGGHFDTEAFFGQGTRLTVV.

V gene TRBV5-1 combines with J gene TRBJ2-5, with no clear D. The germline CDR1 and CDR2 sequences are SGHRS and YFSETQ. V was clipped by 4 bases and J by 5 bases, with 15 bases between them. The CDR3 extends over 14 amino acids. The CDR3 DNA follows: TGCGCCAGCAGCGATGGTTCTCCCGGGGAGACCCAGTACTTC. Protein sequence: CASSDGSPGETQYF.

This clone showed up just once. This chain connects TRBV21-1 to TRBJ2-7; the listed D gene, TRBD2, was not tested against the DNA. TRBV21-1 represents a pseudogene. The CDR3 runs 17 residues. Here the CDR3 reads CASSKVKEAGTLYEQYV. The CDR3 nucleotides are TGTGCCAGCAGCAAAGTTAAGGAAGCGGGCACTCTCTACGAGCAGTACGTC.

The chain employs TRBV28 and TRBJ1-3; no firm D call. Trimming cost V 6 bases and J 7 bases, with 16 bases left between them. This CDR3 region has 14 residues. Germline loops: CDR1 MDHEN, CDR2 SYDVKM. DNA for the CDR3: TGTGCCAGCAGAGTAGACCGGGGTAGGAACACCATATATTTT. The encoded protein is CASRVDRGRNTIYF. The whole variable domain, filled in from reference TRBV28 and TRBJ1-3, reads DVKVTQSSRYLVKRTGEKVFLECVQDMDHENMFWYRQDPGLGLRLIYFSYDVKMKEKGDIPEGYSVSREKKERFSLILESASTNQTSMYLCASRVDRGRNTIYFGEGSWLTVV.

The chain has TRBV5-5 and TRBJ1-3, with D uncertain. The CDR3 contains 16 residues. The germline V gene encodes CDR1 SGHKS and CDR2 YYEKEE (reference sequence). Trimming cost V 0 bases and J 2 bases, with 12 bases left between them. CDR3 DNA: TGTGCCAGCAGCTTGGGGCAGCCCGTCACTGGAAACACCATATATTTT. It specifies CASSLGQPVTGNTIYF.

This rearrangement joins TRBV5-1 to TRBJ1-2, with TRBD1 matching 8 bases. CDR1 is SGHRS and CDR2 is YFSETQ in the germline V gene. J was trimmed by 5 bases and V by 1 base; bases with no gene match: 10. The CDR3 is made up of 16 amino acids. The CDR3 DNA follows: TGCGCCAGCAGCTTGAGTCAGGGGGCTAGTCGGTATGGCTACACCTTC. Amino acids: CASSLSQGASRYGYTF.

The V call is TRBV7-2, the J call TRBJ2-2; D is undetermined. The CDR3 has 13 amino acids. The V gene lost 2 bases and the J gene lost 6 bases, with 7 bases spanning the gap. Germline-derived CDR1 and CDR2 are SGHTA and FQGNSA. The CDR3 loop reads CASSLKAPGELFF. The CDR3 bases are TGTGCCAGCAGCTTAAAAGCCCCCGGGGAGCTGTTTTTT.

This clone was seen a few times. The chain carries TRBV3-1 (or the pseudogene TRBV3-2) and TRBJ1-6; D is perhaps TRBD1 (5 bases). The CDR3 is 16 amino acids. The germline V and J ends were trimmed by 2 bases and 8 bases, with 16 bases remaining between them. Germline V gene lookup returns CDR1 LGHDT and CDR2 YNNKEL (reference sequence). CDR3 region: CASSQKAGTSYSPLHF. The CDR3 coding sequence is TGTGCCAGCAGCCAAAAGGCCGGGACGAGCTATTCACCCCTCCACTTT.

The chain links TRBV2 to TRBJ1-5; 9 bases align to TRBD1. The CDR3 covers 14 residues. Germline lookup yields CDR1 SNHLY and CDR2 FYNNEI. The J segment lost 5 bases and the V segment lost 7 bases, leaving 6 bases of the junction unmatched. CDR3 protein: CASTPGQGYQPQHF. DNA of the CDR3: TGTGCCAGCACCCCGGGACAGGGATATCAGCCCCAGCATTTT.

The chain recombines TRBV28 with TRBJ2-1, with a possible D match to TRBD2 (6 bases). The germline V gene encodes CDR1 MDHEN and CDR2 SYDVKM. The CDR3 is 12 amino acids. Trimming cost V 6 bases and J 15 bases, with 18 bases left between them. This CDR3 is CASSISGGRGFF. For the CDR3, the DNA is TGTGCCAGCAGCATTAGCGGCGGCCGAGGGTTCTTC.

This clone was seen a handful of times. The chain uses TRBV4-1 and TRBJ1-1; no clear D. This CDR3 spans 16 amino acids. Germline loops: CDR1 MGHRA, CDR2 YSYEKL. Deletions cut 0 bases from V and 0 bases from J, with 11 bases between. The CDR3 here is CASSQDIGRVNTEAFF. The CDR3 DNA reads TGCGCCAGCAGCCAAGATATAGGCCGGGTGAACACTGAAGCTTTCTTT.

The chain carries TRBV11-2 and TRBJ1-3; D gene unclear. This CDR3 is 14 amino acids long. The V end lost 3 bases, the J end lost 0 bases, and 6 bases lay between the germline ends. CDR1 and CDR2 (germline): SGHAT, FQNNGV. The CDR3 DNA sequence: TGTGCCAGCAGCTTGCCCGGCTCTGGAAACACCATATATTTT. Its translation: CASSLPGSGNTIYF.

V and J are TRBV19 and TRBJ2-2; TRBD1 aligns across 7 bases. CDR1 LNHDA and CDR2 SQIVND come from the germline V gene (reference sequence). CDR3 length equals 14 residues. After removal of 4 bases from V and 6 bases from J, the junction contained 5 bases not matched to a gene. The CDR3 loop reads CASSTPTGSGELFF. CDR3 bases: TGTGCCAGTAGTACCCCGACAGGGTCCGGGGAGCTGTTTTTT.

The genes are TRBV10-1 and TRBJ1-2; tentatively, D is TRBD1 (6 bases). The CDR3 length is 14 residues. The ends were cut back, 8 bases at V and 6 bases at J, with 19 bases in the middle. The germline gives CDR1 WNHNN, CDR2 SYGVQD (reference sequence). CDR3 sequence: CASQVGRGDDGYTF. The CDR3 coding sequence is TGCGCCAGCCAGGTCGGCAGGGGTGATGATGGCTACACCTTC.

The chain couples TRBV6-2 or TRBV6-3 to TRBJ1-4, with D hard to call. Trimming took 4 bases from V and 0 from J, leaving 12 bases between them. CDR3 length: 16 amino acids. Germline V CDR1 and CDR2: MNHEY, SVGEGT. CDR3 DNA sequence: TGTGCCAGCAGTTCGCGCCGGGGTGCAACTAATGAAAAACTGTTTTTT. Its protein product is CASSSRRGATNEKLFF.

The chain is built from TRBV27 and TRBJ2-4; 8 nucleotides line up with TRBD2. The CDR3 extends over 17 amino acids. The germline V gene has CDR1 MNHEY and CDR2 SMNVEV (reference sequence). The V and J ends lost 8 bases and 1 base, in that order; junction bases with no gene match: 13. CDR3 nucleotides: TGTGCCAGCTCGGCGGGGGGTCAGCTTGTGGCCAAAAACATTCAGTACTTC. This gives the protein CASSAGGQLVAKNIQYF.

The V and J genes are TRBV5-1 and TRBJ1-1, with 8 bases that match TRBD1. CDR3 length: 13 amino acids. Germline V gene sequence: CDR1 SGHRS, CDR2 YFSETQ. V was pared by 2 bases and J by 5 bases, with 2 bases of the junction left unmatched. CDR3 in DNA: TGCGCCAGCAGCTTAAACAGGGGGACTGAAGCTTTCTTT. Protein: CASSLNRGTEAFF.

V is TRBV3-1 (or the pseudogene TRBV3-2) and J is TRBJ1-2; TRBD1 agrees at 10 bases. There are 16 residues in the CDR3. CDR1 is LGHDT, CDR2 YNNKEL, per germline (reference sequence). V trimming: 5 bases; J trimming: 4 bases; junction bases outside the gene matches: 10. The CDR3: CASSIDRDRGSYGYTF. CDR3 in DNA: TGTGCCAGCAGCATAGATAGGGACAGGGGAAGCTATGGCTACACCTTC.

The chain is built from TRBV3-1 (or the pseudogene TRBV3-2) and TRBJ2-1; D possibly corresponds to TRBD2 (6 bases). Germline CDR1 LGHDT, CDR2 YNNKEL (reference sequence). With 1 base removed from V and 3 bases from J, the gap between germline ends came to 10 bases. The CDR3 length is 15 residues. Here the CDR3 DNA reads TGTGCCAGCAGCCAAGGCGGGACTCTCTACAATGAGCAGTTCTTC. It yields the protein CASSQGGTLYNEQFF.

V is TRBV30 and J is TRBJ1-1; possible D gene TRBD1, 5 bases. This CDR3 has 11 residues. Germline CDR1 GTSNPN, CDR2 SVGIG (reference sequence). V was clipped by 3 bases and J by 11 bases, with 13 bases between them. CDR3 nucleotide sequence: TGTGCCTGGAGCTTCGGAGGGGTGGCTTTCTTT. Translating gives CAWSFGGVAFF.

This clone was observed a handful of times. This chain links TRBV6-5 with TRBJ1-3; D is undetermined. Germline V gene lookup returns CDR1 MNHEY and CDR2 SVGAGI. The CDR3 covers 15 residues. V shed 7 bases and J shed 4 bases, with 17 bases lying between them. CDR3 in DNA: TGTGCCAGCATTAGCAACGGAATGGGCGGAAACACCATATATTTT. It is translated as CASISNGMGGNTIYF.

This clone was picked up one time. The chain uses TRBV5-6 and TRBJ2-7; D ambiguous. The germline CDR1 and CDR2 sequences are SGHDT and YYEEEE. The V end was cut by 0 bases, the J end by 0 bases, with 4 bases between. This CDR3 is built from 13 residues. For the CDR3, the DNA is TGTGCCAGCAGCTTGGCCCGCTCCTACGAGCAGTACGTC. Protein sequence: CASSLARSYEQYV.

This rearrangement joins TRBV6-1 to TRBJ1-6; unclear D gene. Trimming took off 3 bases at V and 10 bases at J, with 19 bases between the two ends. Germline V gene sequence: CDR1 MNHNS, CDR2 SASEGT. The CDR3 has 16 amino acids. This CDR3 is CASSESLARSESPLHF. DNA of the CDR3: TGTGCCAGCAGTGAGTCCTTGGCCCGCTCGGAGTCACCCCTCCACTTT.